These 16 T cell receptor beta chains share one sample of origin, sequenced in a study of CD8 T cells in Susac syndrome. RNA, at 0.5 to 1 ug, was reverse transcribed with random hexamers. TCRdb re-called the immunoSEQ multiplex PCR reads with MiXCR, one entry per CDR3 protein. Among around 280,000 distinct CDR3 sequences listed, approximately 81% were seen once. The sample comprised CD8+ T cells from PBMCs. The receptors come from a human donor with multiple sclerosis.

The rearrangement joins TRBV29-1 to TRBJ2-1; TRBD1 matches at 7 bases. Germline CDR1 and CDR2: SQVTM and ANQGSEA. The length of the CDR3 is 15 residues. The ends lost 0 bases at V and 5 bases at J; junction bases unmatched: 7. The CDR3 DNA is TGCAGCGTTGAAGATCGACAGGGCTACAACAATGAGCAGTTCTTC. Protein sequence: CSVEDRQGYNNEQFF.

In its sample, this clonotype was seen a few times. This sequence joins TRBV28 and TRBJ2-7, with TRBD1 matching 8 bases. The ends lost 7 bases at V and 4 bases at J; junction bases unmatched: 15. The length of the CDR3 is 16 residues. Germline CDR1 and CDR2: MDHEN and SYDVKM. DNA for the CDR3: TGTGCCAGCAAGGGTCCCCTTGGACAGGGAGAATACGAGCAGTACTTC. Its protein product is CASKGPLGQGEYEQYF.

This chain links TRBV13 with TRBJ2-2; the match to TRBD2 covers 14 bases. The germline V gene has CDR1 PRHDT and CDR2 FYEKMQ (reference sequence). The V gene end was trimmed by 0 bases and the J gene end by 5 bases; junction bases not matched to a gene: 2. The CDR3 runs to 17 residues. The CDR3 DNA reads as TGTGCCAGCAGCTTAGGCGGGACTAGCGGGAGAACCGGGGAGCTGTTTTTT. This encodes CASSLGGTSGRTGELFF. The whole variable domain, filled in from reference TRBV13 and TRBJ2-2, reads AAGVIQSPRHLIKEKRETATLKCYPIPRHDTVYWYQQGPGQDPQFLISFYEKMQSDKGSIPDRFSAQQFSDYHSELNMSSLELGDSALYFCASSLGGTSGRTGELFFGEGSRLTVL.

The J gene is TRBJ2-5, the V gene TRBV4-2; D is perhaps TRBD1 (5 bases). The CDR3 is made up of 13 amino acids. Trimming shortened V by 4 bases and J by 5 bases, and 11 bases separated the two germline ends. The germline V gene encodes CDR1 LGHNA and CDR2 YNFKEQ. For the CDR3, the DNA is TGTGCCAGCAGCCCGACCGCAGGGGAGACCCAGTACTTC. Protein sequence: CASSPTAGETQYF.

This chain links TRBV27 with TRBJ2-3, with 16 bases aligning to TRBD2. Per the germline V gene, CDR1 is MNHEY and CDR2 is SMNVEV (reference sequence). The CDR3 consists of 18 residues. V shed 5 bases and J 3 bases; nucleotides not matched to a gene: 8. DNA of the CDR3: TGTGCCAGCAGTCCTCCGGGACTAGCGGGAGGGGAGACAGATACGCAGTATTTT. It codes for CASSPPGLAGGETDTQYF.

The chain has TRBV6-1 and TRBJ2-7; no definite D call. The V and J ends lost 1 base and 11 bases respectively, with 6 bases between them. The CDR3 is 10 residues long. Per germline, CDR1 MNHNS and CDR2 SASEGT. The CDR3 nucleotides are TGTGCCAGCAGTGAAGGAGAAGAGTACTTC. It specifies CASSEGEEYF.

This clonotype has only a few counts. The chain is built from TRBV7-9 and TRBJ1-2; D call uncertain. The germline gives CDR1 SEHNR, CDR2 FQNEAQ (reference sequence). The CDR3 length is 17 residues. V was pared by 4 bases and J by 3 bases, with 21 bases between. CDR3 protein: CASSSSTGSREDYGYTF. The CDR3 DNA reads as TGTGCCAGCAGCTCATCGACGGGATCGAGGGAGGACTATGGCTACACCTTC.

The V gene is TRBV6-6, the J gene TRBJ2-3, with a weak D call TRBD1 (6 bases). Germline V gives CDR1 MNHNY, CDR2 SVGAGI (reference sequence). With 4 bases removed from V and 6 bases from J, the gap between germline ends came to 14 bases. The CDR3 sequence is 14 residues long. CDR3 amino acids: CASSFRAQGDTQYF. The CDR3 DNA reads TGTGCCAGCAGTTTTCGGGCCCAGGGGGATACGCAGTATTTT.

This clonotype has just one count. The chain joins TRBV20-1 to TRBJ2-7, with a tentative D call TRBD2 (7 bases). This CDR3 comprises 15 residues. The V end lost 5 bases, the J end lost 4 bases, and 21 bases lay between the germline ends. The germline CDR1 and CDR2 sequences are DFQATT and SNEGSKA (reference sequence). CDR3 in amino acids: CSALSPGGAEYEQYF. The CDR3 nucleotides read TGCAGTGCTCTATCTCCGGGGGGCGCAGAGTACGAGCAGTACTTC.

The chain carries TRBV19 and TRBJ2-1; D ambiguous. Trimming removed 1 base from V and 4 bases from J, with 5 bases in between. The CDR3 has 13 amino acids. The germline V gene encodes CDR1 LNHDA and CDR2 SQIVND (reference sequence). CDR3 nucleotides: TGTGCCAGTAGTATAGTACTATACAATGAGCAGTTCTTC. Translation gives CASSIVLYNEQFF.

This clonotype has only one observation. This rearrangement joins TRBV7-9 to TRBJ2-1; D remains ambiguous. The CDR3 covers 15 residues. Trimming removed 5 bases at V and 4 bases at J, with 15 bases between. Looked up from germline, CDR1 is SEHNR and CDR2 is FQNEAQ (reference sequence). CDR3 protein: CASSAVVGKYNEQFF. CDR3 nucleotide sequence: TGTGCCAGCAGCGCCGTGGTGGGGAAATACAATGAGCAGTTCTTC.

The V call is TRBV12-5, the J call TRBJ1-3, with a weak D call TRBD1 (6 bases). Germline-derived CDR1 and CDR2 are LGHNT and FRNRAP. This CDR3 is 15 amino acids long. Trimming cost V 7 bases and J 4 bases, with 17 bases left between them. The CDR3 sequence: CASADNRASGNTIYF. In DNA, the CDR3 is TGTGCTAGTGCAGATAACAGGGCTTCAGGAAACACCATATATTTT. The variable domain in full, completed from reference TRBV12-5 and TRBJ1-3, reads DARVTQTPRHKVTEMGQEVTMRCQPILGHNTVFWYRQTMMQGLELLAYFRNRAPLDDSGMPKDRFSAEMPDATLATLKIQPSEPRDSAVYFCASADNRASGNTIYFGEGSWLTVV.

The V call is TRBV7-3, the J call TRBJ2-3; 9 bases match TRBD1. Germline assignment: CDR1 SGHTA and CDR2 FQGTGA. J gave up 3 bases and V 2 bases, and 15 bases lay outside the gene matches. CDR3 size: 19 residues. CDR3 residues: CASSLLPWRDREGTDTQYF. The CDR3 nucleotides are TGTGCCAGCAGCTTACTACCTTGGAGGGACAGGGAAGGGACAGATACGCAGTATTTT.

This chain links TRBV5-1 with TRBJ1-2; 11 positions agree with TRBD1. Germline V CDR1 and CDR2: SGHRS, YFSETQ. V gave up 4 bases and J gave up 8 bases; unmatched junction bases: 4. This CDR3 has 13 amino acids. The CDR3 is CASSQGTGGGYTF. CDR3 bases: TGCGCCAGCAGCCAAGGGACAGGGGGAGGCTACACCTTC.

The J gene is TRBJ2-1, the V gene TRBV7-9, with a possible D match to TRBD2 (5 bases). This CDR3 comprises 16 residues. In germline, CDR1 is SEHNR, CDR2 FQNEAQ (reference sequence). The germline V and J ends were trimmed by 6 bases and 0 bases, with 15 bases remaining between them. CDR3 loop: CASSPQERSSYNEQFF. In nucleotides, the CDR3 is TGTGCCAGCAGTCCTCAGGAGCGGAGCTCCTACAATGAGCAGTTCTTC.

The chain has TRBV27 and TRBJ1-2, with 10 bases matching TRBD1. CDR1 and CDR2 from the germline V gene are MNHEY and SMNVEV (reference sequence). Trimming at V came to 6 bases and at J to 6 bases, leaving 7 bases not matched to a gene. CDR3 length: 14 residues. The CDR3 protein is CASSLTTGGDGYTF. For the CDR3, the DNA is TGTGCCAGCAGCTTAACGACAGGGGGCGATGGCTACACCTTC.